Each of the 17 T cell receptor beta chains below was sequenced from the same sample in a study of blood T cell repertoires in COVID-19. The repertoire was sequenced with immunoSEQ multiplex PCR; TCRdb's copy has only in-frame clones and lacks some. Altogether 140,000 to 150,000 clones are present, over 70% being singletons, with the ten largest covering about 6.5%. The sequenced sample consisted of peripheral blood. Receptors were obtained from an elderly man with acute or convalescent COVID-19.

The chain employs TRBV11-2 and TRBJ2-7, with a possible D match to TRBD2 (7 bases). Germline assignment: CDR1 SGHAT and CDR2 FQNNGV. Deletions cut 1 base from V and 1 base from J, with 14 bases between. This CDR3 comprises 16 residues. The CDR3 here is CASSLAARGGSYEQYF. CDR3 sequence (DNA): TGTGCCAGCAGCTTAGCGGCCAGGGGAGGGTCCTACGAGCAGTACTTC.

V and J are TRBV11-2 and TRBJ2-5, with 8 bases lining up with TRBD2. J gave up 5 bases and V 0 bases, and 5 bases lay outside the gene matches. The CDR3 contains 15 residues. The germline V gene has CDR1 SGHAT and CDR2 FQNNGV. DNA for the CDR3: TGTGCCAGCAGCTTAGAACCAGGCGGGGGGGAGACCCAGTACTTC. Translating gives CASSLEPGGGETQYF.

The chain uses TRBV7-9 and TRBJ2-3; the match to TRBD2 covers 8 bases. V shed 1 base, J shed 4 bases, and the junction held 7 bases outside the gene matches. Germline V CDR1 and CDR2: SEHNR, FQNEAQ (reference sequence). The CDR3 length is 16 residues. CDR3 loop: CASSLVSSGSSDTQYF. The DNA of the CDR3 is TGTGCCAGCAGCTTAGTTTCCAGCGGGAGCTCAGATACGCAGTATTTT.

This clone was seen a handful of times. V gene TRBV5-5 combines with J gene TRBJ1-3; unclear D gene. Trimming took off 1 base at V and 4 bases at J, with 9 bases between the two ends. The CDR3 is 14 residues long. Germline CDR1 reads SGHKS; CDR2 reads YYEKEE (reference sequence). CDR3 protein: CASSLSWQGNTIYF. CDR3 DNA sequence: TGTGCCAGCAGCTTGTCTTGGCAAGGAAACACCATATATTTT.

A note on this clone: This CDR3 is also generated by other DNA sequences in the sample. V and J are TRBV5-1 and TRBJ1-2, with 9 positions matching TRBD1. The CDR3 is made up of 14 amino acids. Germline trimming cut 4 bases from V and 3 bases from J; bases unmatched to any gene: 4. Germline assignment: CDR1 SGHRS and CDR2 YFSETQ. In nucleotides, the CDR3 is TGCGCCAGCAGCCCGGGACAGGGCGACTATGGCTACACCTTC. As protein: CASSPGQGDYGYTF.

The rearrangement links TRBV6-1 to TRBJ2-2; 8 bases are shared with TRBD2. Trimming took 2 bases from V and 6 from J; bases not matched to a gene: 11. The CDR3 runs 17 residues. The germline CDR1 and CDR2 sequences are MNHNS and SASEGT. The CDR3 DNA is TGTGCCAGCAGTGAATCGATGTCGGGAGGGCCCGCCGGGGAGCTGTTTTTT. This sequence encodes CASSESMSGGPAGELFF.

The chain uses TRBV29-1 and TRBJ2-7, with D possibly being TRBD2 (5 bases). The CDR3 spans 12 residues. Germline CDR1 and CDR2: SQVTM and ANQGSEA. V lost 4 bases and J 0 bases, leaving 7 bases between the germline ends. CDR3 protein: CSVVSGSYEQYF. CDR3 DNA: TGCAGCGTTGTAAGCGGCTCCTACGAGCAGTACTTC.

DNA of the CDR3: TGTGCCAGCAGCCAGCGGGGACAGCTAGTGGGAAACACCATATATTTT. This gives the protein CASSQRGQLVGNTIYF. This rearrangement joins TRBV3-1 (or the pseudogene TRBV3-2) to TRBJ1-3, with 7 bases lining up with TRBD1. After removal of 3 bases from V and 4 bases from J, the junction contained 9 bases not matched to a gene. CDR1 is LGHDT, CDR2 YNNKEL, per germline (reference sequence). This CDR3 comprises 16 residues.

This chain joins TRBV28 and TRBJ2-1; 10 bases align to TRBD2. The V segment lost 5 bases and the J segment 4 bases; nucleotides outside the gene matches: 8. Germline loops: CDR1 MDHEN, CDR2 SYDVKM. The length of the CDR3 is 16 residues. CDR3 amino acids: CASSLVTSGKYNEQFF. The CDR3 bases are TGTGCCAGCAGTCTAGTTACTAGCGGGAAGTACAATGAGCAGTTCTTC.

The gene calls are TRBV2 and TRBJ1-4; no clear D gene. CDR1 is SNHLY and CDR2 is FYNNEI in the germline V gene. Trimming stripped 5 bases from V and 7 bases from J, with 5 bases between. The CDR3 spans 11 residues. The CDR3 region has the DNA TGTGCCAGCAGTTCAGGTGAAAAACTGTTTTTT. Protein product: CASSSGEKLFF.

The chain couples TRBV23-1 to TRBJ2-7, with 9 bases identical to TRBD1. TRBV23-1 is labeled an ORF, and its function is uncertain. The V gene end was trimmed by 3 bases and the J gene end by 2 bases; junction bases not matched to a gene: 2. The CDR3 is 14 residues long. This chain's CDR3 is CASSQDRGAYEQYF. CDR3 in DNA: TGCGCCAGCAGTCAGGACAGGGGCGCCTACGAGCAGTACTTC.

V and J are TRBV28 and TRBJ1-2; D perhaps matches TRBD1 (5 bases). The CDR3 is made up of 15 amino acids. Deletions cut 9 bases from V and 4 bases from J, with 21 bases between. Germline CDR1 is MDHEN and CDR2 is SYDVKM. This chain's CDR3 is CASHRRFSIGYGYTF. The CDR3 DNA reads TGTGCCAGTCACAGGCGGTTTAGCATTGGCTATGGCTACACCTTC.

The chain couples TRBV28 to TRBJ1-2; D is possibly TRBD1 (5 bases). Trimming stripped 5 bases from V and 2 bases from J, with 12 bases between. From germline, CDR1 is MDHEN and CDR2 SYDVKM. CDR3 length equals 14 residues. The CDR3: CASSGQGPNYGYTF. The CDR3 DNA sequence: TGTGCCAGCAGTGGGCAGGGCCCCAACTATGGCTACACCTTC.

The table lists this clone with a count of one. This rearrangement joins TRBV5-1 to TRBJ1-4, with a possible D match to TRBD1 (5 bases). With 0 bases removed from V and 1 base from J, the gap between germline ends came to 10 bases. CDR1 and CDR2 from the germline V gene are SGHRS and YFSETQ. CDR3 length equals 16 residues. CDR3: CASSLGQGITNEKLFF. The CDR3 DNA reads as TGCGCCAGCAGCTTGGGGCAGGGTATAACTAATGAAAAACTGTTTTTT. The entire variable domain, with the rest obtained from reference TRBV5-1 and TRBJ1-4, is as follows: KAGVTQTPRYLIKTRGQQVTLSCSPISGHRSVSWYQQTPGQGLQFLFEYFSETQRNKGNFPGRFSGRQFSNSRSEMNVSTLELGDSALYLCASSLGQGITNEKLFFGSGTQLSVL.

V gene TRBV6-2 or TRBV6-3 combines with J gene TRBJ1-2, with D possibly TRBD1 on 6 matching bases. Germline-derived CDR1 and CDR2 are MNHEY and SVGEGT. CDR3 length equals 15 residues. The V and J ends lost 0 bases and 1 base respectively, with 9 bases between them. The CDR3 reads CASSYSSRGNYGYTF. The CDR3 DNA sequence: TGTGCCAGCAGTTACTCGAGCAGGGGTAACTATGGCTACACCTTC.

The chain recombines TRBV5-1 with TRBJ2-2; TRBD2 aligns across 7 bases. Germline loops: CDR1 SGHRS, CDR2 YFSETQ. Germline trimming cut 0 bases from V and 7 bases from J; bases unmatched to any gene: 9. CDR3 length: 16 residues. In DNA, the CDR3 is TGCGCCAGCAGCTTGGCGGCTAGCGGAGCCGTCGGGGAGCTGTTTTTT. This sequence encodes CASSLAASGAVGELFF. Variable domain in full (rest from reference TRBV5-1 and TRBJ2-2): KAGVTQTPRYLIKTRGQQVTLSCSPISGHRSVSWYQQTPGQGLQFLFEYFSETQRNKGNFPGRFSGRQFSNSRSEMNVSTLELGDSALYLCASSLAASGAVGELFFGEGSRLTVL.

The chain carries TRBV24-1 and TRBJ2-3, with no clear D. V was trimmed by 12 bases and J by 0 bases, leaving 3 bases between them. The CDR3 contains 10 residues. CDR1 and CDR2 from the germline V gene are KGHDR and SFDVKD. The chain's CDR3 is CAASTDTQYF. The DNA of the CDR3 is TGTGCCGCGAGCACAGATACGCAGTATTTT.